The clone carrying this T cell receptor (beta chain) was observed a few times. The authors reverse transcribed 0.5 to 1 ug RNA with random hexamers. TCRdb used MiXCR to reprocess the immunoSEQ multiplex PCR reads, holding one entry per CDR3 protein. The data contain approximately 200,000 distinct CDR3 sequences, around 95% of them seen just once; the ten biggest clones take up around 0.076%. This record comes from a study of CD8 T cells in Susac syndrome. The CDR3 has 12 amino acids. The germline CDR1 and CDR2 sequences are GTSNPN and SVGIG (reference sequence). V was shortened by 2 bases and J by 5 bases, with 9 bases between the two germline ends.

This receptor was taken from a human donor with multiple sclerosis. The chain uses TRBV30 and TRBJ2-5; a possible D gene is TRBD2 (6 bases). Sequences were obtained from CD4+ T cells from PBMCs. In DNA, the CDR3 is TGTGCCTGGAGTTTGGGGAGGGAGACCCAGTACTTC. Protein: CAWSLGRETQYF.